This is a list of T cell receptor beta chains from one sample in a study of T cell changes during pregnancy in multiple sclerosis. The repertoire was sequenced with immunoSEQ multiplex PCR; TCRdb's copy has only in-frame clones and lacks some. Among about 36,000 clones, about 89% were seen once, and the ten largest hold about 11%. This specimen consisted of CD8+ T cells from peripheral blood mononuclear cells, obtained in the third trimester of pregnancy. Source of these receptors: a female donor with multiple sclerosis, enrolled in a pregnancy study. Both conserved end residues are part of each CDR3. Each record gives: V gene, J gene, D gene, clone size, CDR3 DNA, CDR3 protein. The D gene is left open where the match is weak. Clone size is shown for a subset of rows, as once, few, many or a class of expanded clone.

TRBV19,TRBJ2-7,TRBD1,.,TGTGCCAGTAGTCTACAGGGGAGTCTTTATAGCTACGAGCAGTACTTC,CASSLQGSLYSYEQYF
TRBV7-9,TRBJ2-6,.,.,TGTGCCAGCAGCCGCAGCGAACATTCGAAACCTGGGGCCAACGTCCTGACTTTC,CASSRSEHSKPGANVLTF
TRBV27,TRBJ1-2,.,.,TGTGCCAGCAAGATTCACCCTTTGACAGGAGCAGGCTATGGCTACACCTTC,CASKIHPLTGAGYGYTF
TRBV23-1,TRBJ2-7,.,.,TGCGCCAGCAGTCACAAGGACAGATCCTACGAGCAGTACTTC,CASSHKDRSYEQYF
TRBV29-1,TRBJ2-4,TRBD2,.,TGCAGCGTTGCCGCCGGGACTAGCGGCAAAAACATTCAGTACTTC,CSVAAGTSGKNIQYF
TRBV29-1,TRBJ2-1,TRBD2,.,TGCAGCGTTGAAGGTCTAGCGGGGAGCGTCGGCCAGTTCTTC,CSVEGLAGSVGQFF
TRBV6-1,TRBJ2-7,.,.,TGTGCCAGCAGTGAACGAAGTGAAGGGGGCTACGAGCAGTACTTC,CASSERSEGGYEQYF
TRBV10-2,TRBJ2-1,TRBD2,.,TGCGCCAGCAGTGGGCCCCTAGCGGGAGATCTCTATGAGCAGTTCTTC,CASSGPLAGDLYEQFF
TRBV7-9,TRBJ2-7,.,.,TGTGCCAGCAGCCCTCCCCCCAGGGGAAACGAGCAGTACTTC,CASSPPPRGNEQYF
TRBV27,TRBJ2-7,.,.,TGTGCCAGCAGTTTAATTGCTCCTATAGCGTCCTACGAGCAGTACTTC,CASSLIAPIASYEQYF
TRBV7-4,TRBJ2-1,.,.,TGTGCCAGCAGCTTGATAGTCCTAGAGGGGGTTTACAATGAGCAGTTCTTC,CASSLIVLEGVYNEQFF
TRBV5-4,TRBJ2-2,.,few,TGTGCCAGCAGGCAGGGAATTGTGGGGGAGCTGTTTTTT,CASRQGIVGELFF
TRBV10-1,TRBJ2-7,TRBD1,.,TGCGCCAGCAGTGAGTCCAGACAGGGGTCCTCGGGGGAGCAGTACTTC,CASSESRQGSSGEQYF
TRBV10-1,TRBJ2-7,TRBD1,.,TGCGCCAGCAGTCATCGGGACAGGGGCCCCTCCTACGAGCAGTACTTC,CASSHRDRGPSYEQYF
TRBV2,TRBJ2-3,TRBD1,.,TGTGCCAGCCTGATTAATTCCGGGACAGGGTATCGTGATACGCAGTATTTT,CASLINSGTGYRDTQYF
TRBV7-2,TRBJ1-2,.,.,TGTGCCAGCAGCTTATTGAGCTTCTATGGCTACACCTTC,CASSLLSFYGYTF
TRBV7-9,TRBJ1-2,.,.,TGTGCCAGCAGCCGGCAGGGTACCGAGTCATTGTCCGGCTACACCTTC,CASSRQGTESLSGYTF
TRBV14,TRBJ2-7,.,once,TGTGCCAGCAGCCAAGCTCCCAGACAGAATTCCTACGAGCAGTACTTC,CASSQAPRQNSYEQYF
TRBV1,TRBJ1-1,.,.,TGCACCAGCAGCCCCCCTATCGGGGACACTGAAGCTTTCTTT,CTSSPPIGDTEAFF
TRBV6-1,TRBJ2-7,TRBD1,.,TGTGCCAGCAGTGCCCAACAGGGGATCCATCTCGAGCAGTACTTC,CASSAQQGIHLEQYF
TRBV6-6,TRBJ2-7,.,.,TGTGCCAGCAGTTACAACCTTGAGAATTCAGGGCAGTACTTC,CASSYNLENSGQYF
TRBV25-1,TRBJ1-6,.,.,TGTGCCAGCAAAAGACTCTATAATTCACCCCTCCACTTT,CASKRLYNSPLHF
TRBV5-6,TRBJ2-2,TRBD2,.,TGTGCCAGCAGCCCGGGACTAGCGGGAAACACCGGGGAGCTGTTTTTT,CASSPGLAGNTGELFF
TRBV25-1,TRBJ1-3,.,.,TGTGCCAGCAGGACTCCTGGAAACACCATATATTTT,CASRTPGNTIYF
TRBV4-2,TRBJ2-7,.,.,TGTGCCAGCAGCCAAGAGGCAGGGATCTACGAGCAGTACTTC,CASSQEAGIYEQYF
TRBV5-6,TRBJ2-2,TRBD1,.,TGTGCCAGCAGCGTTGGACAGGGGGCCGGGGAGCTGTTTTTT,CASSVGQGAGELFF
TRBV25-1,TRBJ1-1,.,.,TGTGCCAGCAGTCCTCCGAGGGTACGATCTTGGACTGAAGCTTTCTTT,CASSPPRVRSWTEAFF
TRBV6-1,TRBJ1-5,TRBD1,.,TGTGCCAGCAGTGAAGGGGACAGCCATCAGCCCCAGCATTTT,CASSEGDSHQPQHF
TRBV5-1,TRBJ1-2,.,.,TGCGCCAGCAGCTTGGCCCCGGACAGCTATGGCTACACCTTC,CASSLAPDSYGYTF
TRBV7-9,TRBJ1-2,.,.,TGTGCCAGCAGCTTAGGTGACAGGACAGCTAGCTACACCTTC,CASSLGDRTASYTF
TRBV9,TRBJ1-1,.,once,TGTGCCAGCAGCGTAGTGGGGGCCAACACTGAAGCTTTCTTT,CASSVVGANTEAFF
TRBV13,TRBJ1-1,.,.,TGTGCCAGCAGCTCACAGCCTCTAATGAACACTGAAGCTTTCTTT,CASSSQPLMNTEAFF
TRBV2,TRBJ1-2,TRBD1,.,TGTGCCAGCAGCTACAGGGGTAGAGATGGCTACACCTTC,CASSYRGRDGYTF
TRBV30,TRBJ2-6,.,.,TGTGCCTGGAGTGTGGGGGCTCCTGGGGCCAACGTCCTGACTTTC,CAWSVGAPGANVLTF
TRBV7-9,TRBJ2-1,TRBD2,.,TGTGCCAGCAGCTTAGCGCAAGGGGGACTAGCGGGAGTTGGCAATGAGCAGTTCTTC,CASSLAQGGLAGVGNEQFF
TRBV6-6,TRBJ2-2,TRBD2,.,TGTGCCAGCACCCATTCTAGCGGGGGTACCGGGGAGCTGTTTTTT,CASTHSSGGTGELFF
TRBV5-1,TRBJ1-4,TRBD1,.,TGCGCCAGCAGATCTTCAGGGGGCTGGAAAGAAAAACTGTTTTTT,CASRSSGGWKEKLFF